This note documents a single TCR beta chain sequence. The data originate from a study of control samples from healthy donors and cancer patients. Germline CDR1 is SGHRS and CDR2 is YFSETQ. The CDR3 is made up of 13 amino acids. V was shortened by 5 bases and J by 9 bases, with 15 bases between the two germline ends. TCRdb's table, derived via immunoSEQ multiplex PCR, lists solely in-frame clones and lacks some. The sample contains roughly 120,000 clones, about 89% of which appear only once. This TCR was sampled from a woman aged 18-30 years in good health. What was sequenced was blood. This sequence joins TRBV5-1 and TRBJ2-1; tentative D call: TRBD1 (6 bases). CDR3 residues: CASSLVSGAEQFF. CDR3 DNA: TGCGCCAGCAGTCTGGTCTCAGGGGCTGAGCAGTTCTTC.